The clone carrying this T cell receptor beta chain has more than one count but fewer than ten. TCRdb reanalysed the 5' RACE reads using MiXCR and keeps one entry per CDR3 protein. Here the sample spans around 98,000 distinct CDR3 sequences, approximately 11% being singletons. These data belong to a study of early T cells in non-severe SARS-CoV-2 infection. The CDR3 consists of 13 residues. Trimming took off 6 bases at V and 3 bases at J, with 11 bases between the two ends. Germline V gene sequence: CDR1 MDHEN, CDR2 SYDVKM. This chain links TRBV28 with TRBJ1-2, with D possibly TRBD1 on 5 matching bases. This receptor was obtained from an adult who was a healthcare worker with PCR-confirmed SARS-CoV-2 infection or an uninfected control (not recorded which). The sequenced sample was whole blood. This CDR3 reads CASRSGLDYGYTF. Here the CDR3 DNA reads TGTGCCAGCAGGTCAGGGTTGGACTATGGCTACACCTTC.